This T cell receptor beta chain comes out of a study of early T cells in non-severe SARS-CoV-2 infection. Study overall: Sequenced bulk RNA came from whole blood that was unsorted, and chains were unpaired.

Unique molecular identifiers tagged individual cDNA molecules. TCRdb ran MiXCR on the 5' RACE reads and lists one entry per CDR3 protein. Altogether about 59,000 distinct CDR3 sequences are present, less than 15% being singletons, with the ten largest covering about 9.3%. Regarding the study as a whole: Private and CD4 specificities were missed by VDJdb matching, which favored anti-spike CD8 responses.

The V gene lost 4 bases and the J gene lost 12 bases, with 16 bases spanning the gap. Germline V CDR1 and CDR2: SEHNR, FQNEAQ (reference sequence). The CDR3 runs 14 residues. This clonotype was detected a few times. Its antigen is not identified. The chain combines TRBV7-9 with TRBJ1-6, with D perhaps matching TRBD1 (5 bases). The TCR comes from an adult who was a healthcare worker with PCR-confirmed SARS-CoV-2 infection or an uninfected control (not recorded which). The input for sequencing was whole blood, taken at baseline. CDR3 residues: CASSSGLLSKPLHF. For the CDR3, the DNA is TGTGCCAGCAGCTCGGGACTGCTGTCGAAACCCCTCCACTTT.